The 17 T cell receptor beta chains below come from one sample, sequenced in a study of T cells in Graves' hyperthyroidism and ophthalmopathy. Amplification of TCR beta CDR3 regions was performed using RNA transcripts as template. First-round RT-PCR of the TCR CDR3 relied on the HTBI primer set. TCRdb redid the calling of the multiplex PCR reads with MiXCR, one entry per CDR3 protein. This sample has fewer than 450,000 distinct CDR3 sequences, with approximately 17% found just once. Material: blood. The receptors stem from a woman aged 25 to 39 with Graves' hyperthyroidism that later progressed to Graves' ophthalmopathy.

In this sample, this clonotype turned up once. This chain links TRBV20-1 with TRBJ1-1, with D possibly TRBD1 on 6 matching bases. This CDR3 is 18 amino acids long. Per germline, CDR1 DFQATT and CDR2 SNEGSKA (reference sequence). V was pared by 2 bases and J by 11 bases, with 33 bases between. The CDR3 DNA is TGCAGTGCTAGAACCCGGACAGTTGAAGAAATTTCCCGAATGTCCGCTTTCTTT. It translates to CSARTRTVEEISRMSAFF.

This clonotype was detected only a few times. It may be a read error: a sequence one base away is much more abundant. The CDR3 reads CSALRDSGETQYF. Here the CDR3 DNA reads TGCAGTGCCCTTCGGGACTCAGGGGAGACCCAGTACTTC. The V and J genes are TRBV20-1 and TRBJ2-5; D is possibly TRBD2 (6 bases). Trimming took off 6 bases at V and 5 bases at J, with 16 bases between the two ends. Germline loops: CDR1 DFQATT, CDR2 SNEGSKA (reference sequence). This CDR3 has 13 residues.

The chain joins TRBV19 to TRBJ2-7, with 10 bases identical to TRBD2. V lost 3 bases to trimming and J lost 2 bases; unmatched junction nucleotides: 4. Germline V gene sequence: CDR1 LNHDA, CDR2 SQIVND (reference sequence). The CDR3 spans 15 residues. CDR3 sequence (DNA): TGTGCCAGTAGTATTAGCGGGGGGAATACCTACGAGCAGTACTTC. Translation gives CASSISGGNTYEQYF. Supplemented by reference TRBV19 and TRBJ2-7, the full variable domain reads DGGITQSPKYLFRKEGQNVTLSCEQNLNHDAMYWYRQDPGQGLRLIYYSQIVNDFQKGDIAEGYSVSREKKESFPLTVTSAQKNPTAFYLCASSISGGNTYEQYFGPGTRLTVT.

This clonotype was counted ten times or more. The chain uses TRBV5-1 and TRBJ2-3; D is tentatively TRBD1 or TRBD2 (5 bases each). The CDR3 has 16 residues. Germline V gives CDR1 SGHRS, CDR2 YFSETQ. V was clipped by 0 bases and J by 5 bases, with 16 bases between them. The CDR3 protein is CASSLEGVRGVDTQYF. In nucleotides, the CDR3 is TGCGCCAGCAGCTTGGAGGGAGTAAGGGGAGTAGATACGCAGTATTTT.

The rearrangement uses TRBV7-2 and TRBJ1-2; D is uncertain. Trimming cost V 1 base and J 6 bases, with 9 bases left between them. The germline V gene has CDR1 SGHTA and CDR2 FQGNSA. This CDR3 is built from 13 residues. The CDR3 is CASSLDGMDGYTF. The CDR3 DNA reads TGTGCCAGCAGCTTAGACGGTATGGATGGCTACACCTTC.

The chain couples TRBV6-2 or TRBV6-3 to TRBJ2-1; D remains ambiguous. In germline, CDR1 is MNHEY, CDR2 SVGEGT. The CDR3 is made up of 21 amino acids. With 0 bases removed from V and 6 bases from J, the gap between germline ends came to 30 bases. The CDR3, as DNA: TGTGCCAGCAGTTACTCGTCAGTTTGGGTAGGGTGGACGACCACCCCCAATGAGCAGTTCTTC. It encodes CASSYSSVWVGWTTTPNEQFF.

This clonotype has a handful of counts. This chain uses TRBV10-3 with TRBJ1-1; TRBD1 is a possible D gene (5 bases). Germline values: CDR1 ENHRY, CDR2 SYGVKD. The CDR3 has 21 residues. V was pared by 6 bases and J by 1 base, with 33 bases between. Here the CDR3 reads CAISRLKTTGTDQIGNTEAFF. CDR3 nucleotides: TGTGCCATCAGCCGTTTAAAGACGACCGGGACGGACCAAATTGGGAACACTGAAGCTTTCTTT.

This rearrangement joins TRBV28 to TRBJ2-3; 8 positions match TRBD1. This CDR3 is 17 amino acids long. Losses at the gene ends were 6 bases for V and 4 bases for J; bases not matched to a gene: 15. Germline values: CDR1 MDHEN, CDR2 SYDVKM. The CDR3 protein is CASSPHRQGALADTQYF. Written as DNA, the CDR3 is TGTGCCAGCAGCCCCCATCGGCAGGGGGCGTTAGCAGATACGCAGTATTTT. The entire variable domain, with the rest obtained from reference TRBV28 and TRBJ2-3, is as follows: DVKVTQSSRYLVKRTGEKVFLECVQDMDHENMFWYRQDPGLGLRLIYFSYDVKMKEKGDIPEGYSVSREKKERFSLILESASTNQTSMYLCASSPHRQGALADTQYFGPGTRLTVL.

This clonotype came up many times. The chain has TRBV28 and TRBJ2-2; D might be TRBD2 (6 bases). The germline V gene encodes CDR1 MDHEN and CDR2 SYDVKM. Trimming pared 3 bases from V and 1 base from J, leaving 9 bases between. The CDR3 runs to 15 residues. DNA for the CDR3: TGTGCCAGCAGTTTTGGCGGGAAGAACACCGGGGAGCTGTTTTTT. Residues: CASSFGGKNTGELFF.

This clonotype was detected many times. This chain links TRBV27 with TRBJ2-7; possibly TRBD2 for D (6 bases). This CDR3 has 14 residues. CDR1 is MNHEY and CDR2 is SMNVEV in the germline V gene (reference sequence). Trimming shortened V by 1 base and J by 7 bases, and 14 bases separated the two germline ends. CDR3 loop: CASSLFGLASEQYF. CDR3 in DNA: TGTGCCAGCAGTTTATTCGGCCTAGCGAGTGAGCAGTACTTC.

On this clonotype: Just one base apart from a much larger clone, this may be a read error. The rearrangement joins TRBV24-1 to TRBJ2-2; D is uncertain. The CDR3 runs 12 residues. V dropped 1 base and J dropped 6 bases, with 2 bases sitting between them. The germline CDR1 and CDR2 sequences are KGHDR and SFDVKD. This CDR3 is CATSDFPGELFF. CDR3 DNA sequence: TGTGCCACCAGTGATTTCCCCGGGGAGCTGTTTTTT.

This clonotype occurred many times. The chain is built from TRBV9 and TRBJ1-5; perhaps TRBD1 as D (6 bases). CDR3 length: 15 amino acids. Germline CDR1 is SGDLS and CDR2 is YYNGEE. Trimming removed 0 bases from V and 5 bases from J, with 12 bases in between. For the CDR3, the DNA is TGTGCCAGCAGCGTAGCGGCAGGGGCTGATCAGCCCCAGCATTTT. This translates into CASSVAAGADQPQHF.

Concerning this clonotype: A much larger clone is a single base away; this may be a read error. This CDR3 is CSGTSGGRNEQFF. CDR3 sequence (DNA): TGCAGTGGGACTAGCGGGGGGCGGAATGAGCAGTTCTTC. This rearrangement joins TRBV20-1 to TRBJ2-1; 14 nucleotides line up with TRBD2. This CDR3 is built from 13 residues. From germline, CDR1 is DFQATT and CDR2 SNEGSKA (reference sequence). The trim removed 7 bases at V and 7 bases at J, leaving 3 bases unmatched.

This clonotype occurred many times. This rearrangement joins TRBV2 to TRBJ2-3; either TRBD1 or TRBD2 may supply D (5 bases each). Per germline, CDR1 SNHLY and CDR2 FYNNEI. The CDR3 has 15 residues. Trimming removed 4 bases at V and 2 bases at J, with 13 bases between. CDR3 nucleotide sequence: TGTGCCAGCAGTGGGTTTGGGGGAATCACAGATACGCAGTATTTT. Protein product: CASSGFGGITDTQYF. The whole variable domain, filled in from reference TRBV2 and TRBJ2-3, reads EPEVTQTPSHQVTQMGQEVILRCVPISNHLYFYWYRQILGQKVEFLVSFYNNEISEKSEIFDDQFSVERPDGSNFTLKIRSTKLEDSAMYFCASSGFGGITDTQYFGPGTRLTVL.

As to this clonotype: A clone one base away is much larger, so this may be a read error. The V gene is TRBV11-3, the J gene TRBJ2-1, with D perhaps matching TRBD1 (6 bases). The length of the CDR3 is 16 residues. CDR1 and CDR2 from the germline V gene are SGHNT and YENEEA. The CDR3 is CDSSSQRQANYNEQFF. The CDR3 nucleotides read TGTGACAGCAGCTCTCAAAGACAGGCGAACTACAATGAGCAGTTCTTC.

At least ten counts were recorded for this clonotype. V usage is TRBV28 and J usage is TRBJ1-3; a weak D match, TRBD1 (6 bases). This CDR3 region has 17 residues. Trimming took 5 bases from V and 4 from J, leaving 21 bases between them. CDR1 is MDHEN, CDR2 SYDVKM, per germline. The CDR3 nucleotides are TGTGCCAGCAGTGGGACACCCCATCTCACAGGGGGAAACACCATATATTTT. Translation: CASSGTPHLTGGNTIYF.

Ten or more counts support this clonotype. This chain links TRBV6-2 or TRBV6-3 with TRBJ2-5; 9 bases align to TRBD2. This CDR3 region has 18 residues. From germline, CDR1 is MNHEY and CDR2 SVGEGT. Trimming removed 0 bases from V and 5 bases from J; junction bases left unmatched: 13. The CDR3 is CASSYSMPGSGSFETQYF. The CDR3 nucleotides read TGTGCCAGCAGTTACTCGATGCCTGGTAGCGGGAGTTTCGAGACCCAGTACTTC.